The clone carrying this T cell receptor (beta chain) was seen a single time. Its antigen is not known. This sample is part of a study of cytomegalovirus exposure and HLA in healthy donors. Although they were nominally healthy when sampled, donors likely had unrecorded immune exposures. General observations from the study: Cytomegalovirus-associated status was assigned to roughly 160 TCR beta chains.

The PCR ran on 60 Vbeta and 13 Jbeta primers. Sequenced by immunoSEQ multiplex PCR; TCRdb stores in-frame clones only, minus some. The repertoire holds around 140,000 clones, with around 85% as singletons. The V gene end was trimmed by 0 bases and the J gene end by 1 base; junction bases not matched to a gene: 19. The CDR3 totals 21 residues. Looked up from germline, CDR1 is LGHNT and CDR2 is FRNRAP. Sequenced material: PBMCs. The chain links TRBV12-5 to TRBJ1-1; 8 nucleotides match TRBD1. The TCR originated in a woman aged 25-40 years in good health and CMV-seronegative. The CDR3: CASGLVVYPADRGFKNTEAFF. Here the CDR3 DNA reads TGTGCTAGTGGTTTGGTTGTATACCCGGCTGACAGGGGCTTCAAGAACACTGAAGCTTTCTTT. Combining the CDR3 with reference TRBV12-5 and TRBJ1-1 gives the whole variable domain DARVTQTPRHKVTEMGQEVTMRCQPILGHNTVFWYRQTMMQGLELLAYFRNRAPLDDSGMPKDRFSAEMPDATLATLKIQPSEPRDSAVYFCASGLVVYPADRGFKNTEAFFGQGTRLTVV.